The 22 T cell receptor beta chains below all came from one sample that was sequenced in a study of cytomegalovirus exposure and HLA in healthy donors. The PCR used 60 Vbeta and 13 Jbeta primers. Measured with immunoSEQ multiplex PCR; TCRdb has only the in-frame clones, and not every one. The repertoire holds 90,000 to 150,000 clones, more than 60% seen once, with about 9.1% in the top ten. The sample consisted of PBMCs. All receptors come from a man aged 35 to 55 in good health and CMV-seropositive.

The chain uses TRBV14 and TRBJ2-7, with TRBD1 as a possible D gene (5 bases). Germline V gene sequence: CDR1 SGHDN, CDR2 FVKESK. The CDR3 is 13 residues long. V was cut by 4 bases and J by 9 bases, with 16 bases left in between. Here the CDR3 reads CASSLSRDSGQYF. The CDR3 DNA follows: TGTGCCAGCAGCCTAAGCAGGGATTCGGGGCAGTACTTC. The variable domain in full, completed from reference TRBV14 and TRBJ2-7, reads EAGVTQFPSHSVIEKGQTVTLRCDPISGHDNLYWYRRVMGKEIKFLLHFVKESKQDESGMPNNRFLAERTGGTYSTLKVQPAELEDSGVYFCASSLSRDSGQYFGPGTRLTVT.

CDR3 bases: TGTGCCAGTAGTATTGGCGGCAGGGACTTCTCCCGAGCTCAAGAGACCCAGTACTTC. Translated, it gives CASSIGGRDFSRAQETQYF. V is TRBV19 and J is TRBJ2-5; perhaps TRBD2 as D (6 bases). Looked up from germline, CDR1 is LNHDA and CDR2 is SQIVND (reference sequence). The CDR3 length is 19 residues. The V end was cut by 3 bases, the J end by 2 bases, with 25 bases between.

The V and J genes are TRBV30 and TRBJ2-3; 7 bases are a match to TRBD2. V was clipped by 1 base and J by 8 bases; unmatched bases: 0. Per the germline V gene, CDR1 is GTSNPN and CDR2 is SVGIG (reference sequence). The CDR3 spans 11 residues. The CDR3: CAWSAGGTQYF. CDR3 nucleotide sequence: TGTGCCTGGAGTGCGGGGGGTACGCAGTATTTT. The whole variable domain, remainder taken from reference TRBV30 and TRBJ2-3, is SQTIHQWPATLVQPVGSPLSLECTVEGTSNPNLYWYRQAAGRGLQLLFYSVGIGQISSEVPQNLSASRPQDRQFILSSKKLLLSDSGFYLCAWSAGGTQYFGPGTRLTVL.

The rearrangement uses TRBV5-4 and TRBJ2-3; D remains ambiguous. Germline V gene sequence: CDR1 SGHNT, CDR2 YYREEE (reference sequence). Trimming left V 0 bases short and J 0 bases short, with 8 bases between. The length of the CDR3 is 15 residues. The DNA for the CDR3 is TGTGCCAGCAGCTTGGGAGTCGGGAGCACAGATACGCAGTATTTT. Its protein is CASSLGVGSTDTQYF.

This clone was counted a few times. This chain joins TRBV5-1 and TRBJ1-5; 10 nucleotides agree with TRBD1. V lost 4 bases, J lost 5 bases, and 3 bases stayed unmatched. The germline CDR1 and CDR2 sequences are SGHRS and YFSETQ. The CDR3 is 14 amino acids. In DNA, the CDR3 is TGCGCCAGCAGCACCGGGACAGGGGATCAGCCCCAGCATTTT. This translates into CASSTGTGDQPQHF.

This clone was seen just once. The chain joins TRBV7-9 to TRBJ2-1; 9 bases match TRBD2. Per germline, CDR1 SEHNR and CDR2 FQNEAQ (reference sequence). V dropped 4 bases and J dropped 2; count of bases not matched to a gene: 12. CDR3 length equals 18 residues. CDR3 bases: TGTGCCAGCAGCTCCGGTGGGGCTAGCGGGACCCCCTACAATGAGCAGTTCTTC. It translates to CASSSGGASGTPYNEQFF.

This chain links TRBV5-4 with TRBJ1-2, with 9 bases aligning to TRBD1. The CDR3 extends over 15 amino acids. Germline lookup yields CDR1 SGHNT and CDR2 YYREEE (reference sequence). V trimming: 4 bases; J trimming: 11 bases; junction bases outside the gene matches: 15. In DNA, the CDR3 is TGTGCCAGCAGCCCATGGGGGACAGGGTCATCTCCTTACACCTTC. Translation gives CASSPWGTGSSPYTF. Complete variable domain (other parts from reference TRBV5-4 and TRBJ1-2): ETGVTQSPTHLIKTRGQQVTLRCSSQSGHNTVSWYQQALGQGPQFIFQYYREEENGRGNFPPRFSGLQFPNYSSELNVNALELDDSALYLCASSPWGTGSSPYTFGSGTRLTVV.

The chain carries TRBV4-3 and TRBJ2-7; TRBD2 matches at 12 bases. Unmatched junction bases numbered 9, after V lost 3 bases and J lost 6 bases. Per the germline V gene, CDR1 is LGHNA and CDR2 is YSLEER. The CDR3 contains 16 residues. CDR3 nucleotides: TGCGCCAGCAGCCACACGACTAGCGGGAGTCCCTCCGAGCAGTACTTC. Translating it yields CASSHTTSGSPSEQYF.

This chain joins TRBV5-1 and TRBJ2-7; D is ambiguous. Trimming pared 0 bases from V and 3 bases from J, leaving 13 bases between. The germline V gene encodes CDR1 SGHRS and CDR2 YFSETQ. This CDR3 has 15 amino acids. The CDR3 sequence is CASSLDTTAFYEQYF. Written as DNA, the CDR3 is TGCGCCAGCAGCTTGGACACTACCGCCTTCTACGAGCAGTACTTC.

The sample holds a few counts of this clone. The chain links TRBV4-3 to TRBJ1-2; D is perhaps TRBD1 (5 bases). Germline CDR1 LGHNA, CDR2 YSLEER. V was clipped by 1 base and J by 2 bases, with 11 bases between them. The CDR3 extends over 15 amino acids. CDR3 DNA: TGCGCCAGCAGCCAAGTGGAGGGACTAAACTATGGCTACACCTTC. It specifies CASSQVEGLNYGYTF.

CDR3 coding DNA: TGTGCCAGCAGCTCACTAGCTCCCCAAGAGACCCAGTACTTC. Translation gives CASSSLAPQETQYF. The chain recombines TRBV7-8 with TRBJ2-5, with D possibly TRBD2 on 6 matching bases. CDR3 length equals 14 residues. Germline V gene lookup returns CDR1 SGHVS and CDR2 FQNEAQ. The V gene lost 4 bases and the J gene lost 1 base, with 10 bases spanning the gap.

The gene calls are TRBV2 and TRBJ1-5, with 10 bases fitting TRBD1. V lost 6 bases to trimming and J lost 2 bases; unmatched junction nucleotides: 4. In germline, CDR1 is SNHLY, CDR2 FYNNEI. This CDR3 is 15 amino acids long. This chain's CDR3 is CASSTGTGGNQPQHF. The DNA for the CDR3 is TGTGCCAGCAGCACCGGGACAGGGGGCAATCAGCCCCAGCATTTT.

This clone has just a few counts. The chain employs TRBV2 and TRBJ1-1; 7 bases agree with TRBD1. The V segment lost 7 bases and the J segment 0 bases; nucleotides outside the gene matches: 2. The CDR3 is 13 amino acids. Germline values: CDR1 SNHLY, CDR2 FYNNEI. The CDR3 reads CASNGQVNTEAFF. CDR3 sequence (DNA): TGTGCCAGCAATGGACAGGTGAACACTGAAGCTTTCTTT.

The chain links TRBV7-2 to TRBJ2-2; tentative D call: TRBD2 (6 bases). From germline, CDR1 is SGHTA and CDR2 FQGNSA. Trimming removed 1 base at V and 2 bases at J, with 11 bases between. This CDR3 is built from 16 residues. DNA for the CDR3: TGTGCCAGCAGCTTAGTCGCGGGACCTAACACCGGGGAGCTGTTTTTT. Its translation is CASSLVAGPNTGELFF. Based on the CDR3 plus reference TRBV7-2 and TRBJ2-2, the full variable domain is GAGVSQSPSNKVTEKGKDVELRCDPISGHTALYWYRQSLGQGLEFLIYFQGNSAPDKSGLPSDRFSAERTGGSVSTLTIQRTQQEDSAVYLCASSLVAGPNTGELFFGEGSRLTVL.

The chain combines TRBV30 with TRBJ2-5; 8 bases align to TRBD2. The J call may be faulty, since TRBJ2-7 better matches the DNA end. From germline, CDR1 is GTSNPN and CDR2 SVGIG (reference sequence). This CDR3 has 14 residues. In DNA, the CDR3 is TGTGCCGGGAATCGGGGGGGTGTTTCCTACGAGCAGTACTTC. It specifies CAGNRGGVSYEQYF.

This clone appeared a few times. The CDR3 DNA follows: TGTGCCAGCAGCTTAACCAGGAACTATGGCTACACCTTC. It encodes CASSLTRNYGYTF. The chain joins TRBV7-3 to TRBJ1-2; no clear D gene. In germline, CDR1 is SGHTA, CDR2 FQGTGA. The germline V and J ends were trimmed by 0 bases and 2 bases, with 4 bases remaining between them. This CDR3 spans 13 amino acids.

The chain employs TRBV5-6 and TRBJ2-1, with 10 positions matching TRBD2. The germline CDR1 and CDR2 sequences are SGHDT and YYEEEE. The V and J ends lost 0 bases and 4 bases, in that order; junction bases with no gene match: 1. The CDR3 runs to 15 residues. The CDR3 DNA is TGTGCCAGCAGCTTGGGGACTAGCGGATACAATGAGCAGTTCTTC. It yields the protein CASSLGTSGYNEQFF.

This clone was observed a handful of times. The gene calls are TRBV30 and TRBJ2-7; 10 positions agree with TRBD1. From germline, CDR1 is GTSNPN and CDR2 SVGIG (reference sequence). V gave up 5 bases and J gave up 7 bases; unmatched junction bases: 5. This CDR3 contains 12 residues. The DNA for the CDR3 is TGTGCCTGGGGGGACAGGGGTGGGGAGCAGTACTTC. Protein product: CAWGDRGGEQYF. The entire variable domain, with the rest obtained from reference TRBV30 and TRBJ2-7, is as follows: SQTIHQWPATLVQPVGSPLSLECTVEGTSNPNLYWYRQAAGRGLQLLFYSVGIGQISSEVPQNLSASRPQDRQFILSSKKLLLSDSGFYLCAWGDRGGEQYFGPGTRLTVT.

This clone has more than one count but fewer than ten. The chain carries TRBV29-1 and TRBJ1-1; D might be TRBD1 (5 bases). This CDR3 spans 13 amino acids. V gave up 7 bases and J gave up 2 bases, with 14 bases separating them. The V gene's germline CDR1 is SQVTM and CDR2 ANQGSEA. The DNA of the CDR3 is TGCAGCGCCCGACAGATCGGCAACACTGAAGCTTTCTTT. Translation gives CSARQIGNTEAFF.

This clone has just a few counts. The rearrangement uses TRBV2 and TRBJ2-3, with a possible D match to TRBD2 (6 bases). CDR3 size: 14 residues. V lost 5 bases, J lost 2 bases, and 11 bases lay in between. Germline lookup yields CDR1 SNHLY and CDR2 FYNNEI. The chain's CDR3 is CASSTSTATDTQYF. The CDR3 DNA sequence: TGTGCCAGCAGTACTAGCACGGCCACAGATACGCAGTATTTT.

This clone has just a few counts. This sequence joins TRBV6-5 and TRBJ1-1; 10 bases line up with TRBD1. Trimming took 5 bases from V and 10 from J; bases not matched to a gene: 13. The germline V gene encodes CDR1 MNHEY and CDR2 SVGAGI. This CDR3 comprises 15 residues. CDR3 DNA: TGTGCCAGCAGTGCTGCTCCGGACAGGGGGTCGGGAGCTTTCTTT. This sequence encodes CASSAAPDRGSGAFF.

The chain carries TRBV4-1 and TRBJ1-1, with 7 bases aligning to TRBD1. Germline V gives CDR1 MGHRA, CDR2 YSYEKL. This CDR3 is 16 amino acids long. The V gene end was trimmed by 1 base and the J gene end by 0 bases; junction bases not matched to a gene: 5. CDR3 region: CASSQGRGQLNTEAFF. The CDR3 DNA reads TGCGCCAGCAGCCAAGGCAGGGGACAGCTGAACACTGAAGCTTTCTTT.